Below, 15 T cell receptor beta chains from the same sample are listed, as sequenced in a study of blood T cell repertoires in COVID-19. Clones were read by immunoSEQ multiplex PCR, and TCRdb kept only the in-frame ones, dropping some. Seen here are about 130,000 clones, roughly 80% observed once, and the top ten hold around 13%. The sequenced sample was peripheral blood. The origin of the receptors is a woman in her thirties who had recovered from COVID-19.

This chain connects TRBV6-6 to TRBJ2-7; maybe TRBD2 (5 bases). This CDR3 is built from 16 residues. V lost 2 bases and J lost 1, with 15 bases in between. Germline V gene data show CDR1 as MNHNY and CDR2 as SVGAGI (reference sequence). DNA for the CDR3: TGTGCCAGCAGTTACAAGTATCCGGGGTATTCCTACGAGCAGTACTTC. As protein: CASSYKYPGYSYEQYF.

The chain has TRBV29-1 and TRBJ1-1; tentative D call: TRBD1 (5 bases). The CDR3 has 13 amino acids. The V and J ends lost 3 bases and 0 bases respectively, with 8 bases between them. CDR1 and CDR2 from the germline V gene are SQVTM and ANQGSEA. DNA for the CDR3: TGCAGCGTTGAGCGACAGTTGAACACTGAAGCTTTCTTT. Translating gives CSVERQLNTEAFF.

This chain uses TRBV4-1 with TRBJ2-7; a possible D gene is TRBD1 (6 bases). V gave up 0 bases and J gave up 3 bases, with 12 bases separating them. The CDR3 is 15 amino acids. Germline CDR1 is MGHRA and CDR2 is YSYEKL. CDR3 sequence: CASSQDGTSIYEQYF. The CDR3 nucleotides read TGCGCCAGCAGCCAAGACGGGACATCGATCTACGAGCAGTACTTC.

The chain is built from TRBV5-1 and TRBJ2-7, with 12 nucleotides matching TRBD2. Germline V CDR1 and CDR2: SGHRS, YFSETQ. Trimming removed 3 bases from V and 3 bases from J; junction bases left unmatched: 10. The CDR3 is made up of 17 amino acids. In nucleotides, the CDR3 is TGCGCCAGCAGCTATACTAGCGGGGGGTCGACGTTCTACGAGCAGTACTTC. Translated, it gives CASSYTSGGSTFYEQYF.

This sequence joins TRBV19 and TRBJ1-5; D possibly corresponds to TRBD1 (5 bases). Germline lookup yields CDR1 LNHDA and CDR2 SQIVND (reference sequence). This CDR3 contains 14 residues. With 5 bases removed from V and 0 bases from J, the gap between germline ends came to 8 bases. The CDR3 DNA reads TGTGCCAGTAGTCGGGGGGTTAGCAATCAGCCCCAGCATTTT. This translates into CASSRGVSNQPQHF.

A word on this clone: The same CDR3 also results from other DNA sequences found in this sample. The chain has TRBV7-3 and TRBJ2-1; D is uncertain. Germline loops: CDR1 SGHTA, CDR2 FQGTGA. The CDR3 runs 13 residues. V lost 5 bases, J lost 4 bases, and 9 bases lay in between. CDR3 loop: CASSLDFYNEQFF. CDR3 coding DNA: TGTGCCAGCAGCCTCGACTTTTACAATGAGCAGTTCTTC. Drawing the rest from reference TRBV7-3 and TRBJ2-1, the complete variable domain is GAGVSQTPSNKVTEKGKYVELRCDPISGHTALYWYRQSLGQGPEFLIYFQGTGAADDSGLPNDRFFAVRPEGSVSTLKIQRTERGDSAVYLCASSLDFYNEQFFGPGTRLTVL.

Notes on this clone: Sequence at one end of the junction differs from germline and may be a read error. The V call is TRBV5-4, the J call TRBJ1-2, with TRBD1 identical over 12 bases. Germline assignment: CDR1 SGHNT and CDR2 YYREEE (reference sequence). There are 16 residues in the CDR3. CDR3 sequence reads: CASSPVGQGANYGYTF. The CDR3 DNA sequence: TGTGCCAGCAGCCCCGTGGGACAGGGGGCTAATTATGGCTACACCTTC. The whole variable domain, filled in from reference TRBV5-4 and TRBJ1-2, reads ETGVTQSPTHLIKTRGQQVTLRCSSQSGHNTVSWYQQALGQGPQFIFQYYREEENGRGNFPPRFSGLQFPNYSSELNVNALELDDSALYLCASSPVGQGANYGYTFGSGTRLTVV.

This clone was recorded only once. The chain carries TRBV7-6 and TRBJ1-2; D gene unclear. Trimming cost V 6 bases and J 4 bases, with 18 bases left between them. The CDR3 is 15 amino acids. Germline V gene data show CDR1 as SGHVS and CDR2 as FNYEAQ. CDR3 protein: CASRSGEGRGYGYTF. CDR3 nucleotide sequence: TGTGCCAGCAGGTCCGGCGAGGGCCGCGGCTATGGCTACACCTTC.

The CDR3 spells CASLGGYTEAFF. The CDR3 DNA reads TGTGCCAGTCTAGGGGGTTATACTGAAGCTTTCTTT. The chain recombines TRBV28 with TRBJ1-1; perhaps TRBD1 as D (6 bases). This CDR3 is 12 amino acids long. V gave up 9 bases and J gave up 5 bases, with 13 bases separating them. The germline V gene encodes CDR1 MDHEN and CDR2 SYDVKM.

The CDR3 DNA reads as TGCAGCGGTTTAACCCTGAGCGAGCAGTACTTC. This gives the protein CSGLTLSEQYF. J is TRBJ2-7 and V is TRBV29-1, with unresolved D. Germline V CDR1 and CDR2: SQVTM, ANQGSEA. This CDR3 is 11 amino acids long. The V end lost 7 bases, the J end lost 6 bases, and 13 bases lay between the germline ends.

V usage is TRBV15 and J usage is TRBJ2-1; D may be TRBD1 (5 bases). Germline loops: CDR1 LNHNV, CDR2 YYDKDF (reference sequence). Trimming took 2 bases from V and 3 from J, leaving 5 bases between them. The CDR3 is made up of 13 amino acids. The CDR3 DNA sequence: TGTGCCACCAGCAGACAGGGCTACAATGAGCAGTTCTTC. Translating it yields CATSRQGYNEQFF.

The chain links TRBV19 to TRBJ2-7, with 8 bases identical to TRBD2. V shed 4 bases and J 0 bases; nucleotides not matched to a gene: 11. The CDR3 is 17 residues long. Germline V lookup: CDR1 LNHDA, CDR2 SQIVND (reference sequence). The CDR3 protein is CASSTLDGGASSYEQYF. CDR3 bases: TGTGCCAGTAGTACTTTGGACGGGGGGGCCAGCTCCTACGAGCAGTACTTC. Based on the CDR3 plus reference TRBV19 and TRBJ2-7, the full variable domain is DGGITQSPKYLFRKEGQNVTLSCEQNLNHDAMYWYRQDPGQGLRLIYYSQIVNDFQKGDIAEGYSVSREKKESFPLTVTSAQKNPTAFYLCASSTLDGGASSYEQYFGPGTRLTVT.

The chain is built from TRBV9 and TRBJ2-1; 9 nucleotides agree with TRBD2. The CDR3 is made up of 15 amino acids. The V gene's germline CDR1 is SGDLS and CDR2 YYNGEE. V lost 0 bases and J lost 10; bases outside the gene matches: 8. CDR3 coding DNA: TGTGCCAGCAGCGTAGATACTAGCGGGCGCGAGGAGCAGTTCTTC. Its translation is CASSVDTSGREEQFF.

In nucleotides, the CDR3 is TGTGCCACCAGCAGAGATCTGGGGGGAAAGAGCAGGTCAGATACGCAGTATTTT. As protein: CATSRDLGGKSRSDTQYF. This rearrangement joins TRBV15 to TRBJ2-3; the D gene is possibly TRBD2 (6 bases). V lost 0 bases, J lost 4 bases, and 20 bases lay in between. CDR3 length equals 18 residues. Per germline, CDR1 LNHNV and CDR2 YYDKDF (reference sequence).

This clone was seen a handful of times. The CDR3 region is CASSYREYNEQFF. In nucleotides, the CDR3 is TGTGCCAGCAGTTACCGGGAGTACAATGAGCAGTTCTTC. This chain connects TRBV6-6 to TRBJ2-1, with D tentatively TRBD2 (6 bases). The CDR3 totals 13 residues. Germline CDR1 and CDR2: MNHNY and SVGAGI (reference sequence). Trimming took off 2 bases at V and 4 bases at J, with 6 bases between the two ends.